Below are 32 T cell receptor beta chains sequenced from a single sample in a study of a mutant IDH1 vaccine in newly diagnosed glioma. Assay: immunoSEQ multiplex PCR; the TCRdb copy retains only in-frame clones and omits some. The repertoire holds about 100,000 clones, with around 77% as singletons. Time point here: baseline, week 1 (first vaccination visit). Stated treatment: pre-vaccination baseline after standard-of-care therapy. The sequencing here drew on PBMCs, taken from a glioma patient treated with radiotherapy, temozolomide or both. These TCRs come from a man aged 40-49 years with glioma.

This clone was seen only a few times. This chain connects TRBV25-1 to TRBJ1-1; D gene unclear. Trimming left V 6 bases short and J 2 bases short, with 10 bases between. CDR3 length: 13 amino acids. The germline CDR1 and CDR2 sequences are MGHDK and SYGVNS. CDR3 nucleotides: TGTGCCAGCAGCCCTACAGTCAACACTGAAGCTTTCTTT. It is translated as CASSPTVNTEAFF. Using reference TRBV25-1 and TRBJ1-1 for the parts outside the CDR3, the full variable domain is EADIYQTPRYLVIGTGKKITLECSQTMGHDKMYWYQQDPGMELHLIHYSYGVNSTEKGDLSSESTVSRIRTEHFPLTLESARPSHTSQYLCASSPTVNTEAFFGQGTRLTVV.

The V gene is TRBV18, the J gene TRBJ2-4, with a tentative D call TRBD1 (6 bases). Trimming took 3 bases from V and 6 from J, leaving 12 bases between them. Looked up from germline, CDR1 is KGHSH and CDR2 is LQKENI. The CDR3 extends over 14 amino acids. CDR3 nucleotide sequence: TGTGCCAGCTCACCCCCCCAGGGGAGAAACATTCAGTACTTC. It yields the protein CASSPPQGRNIQYF.

The genes are TRBV9 and TRBJ2-3; no definite D call. Deletions cut 2 bases from V and 0 bases from J, with 7 bases between. In germline, CDR1 is SGDLS, CDR2 YYNGEE. This CDR3 is built from 14 residues. This CDR3 is CASSVTRSTDTQYF. In DNA, the CDR3 is TGTGCCAGCAGCGTGACCAGGAGCACAGATACGCAGTATTTT.

This chain joins TRBV5-1 and TRBJ2-5, with TRBD1 as a possible D gene (5 bases). The V gene's germline CDR1 is SGHRS and CDR2 YFSETQ. Trimming removed 1 base at V and 4 bases at J, with 8 bases between. CDR3 size: 13 residues. The CDR3: CASSLTGGETQYF. The CDR3 nucleotides read TGCGCCAGCAGCTTGACAGGTGGAGAGACCCAGTACTTC.

The V call is TRBV19, the J call TRBJ2-7, with unresolved D. The CDR3 length is 13 residues. The germline V gene has CDR1 LNHDA and CDR2 SQIVND (reference sequence). Trimming took off 1 base at V and 5 bases at J, with 9 bases between the two ends. DNA for the CDR3: TGTGCCAGTAGTATAGGAGTTGCCAACGAGCAGTACTTC. Residues: CASSIGVANEQYF.

The V call is TRBV27, the J call TRBJ2-7, with D possibly called TRBD1 or TRBD2 (5 bases each). The germline V gene has CDR1 MNHEY and CDR2 SMNVEV (reference sequence). The CDR3 is made up of 13 amino acids. V was clipped by 8 bases and J by 3 bases, with 14 bases between them. The CDR3 loop reads CASGASGNYEQYF. The DNA of the CDR3 is TGTGCCAGCGGGGCTTCGGGGAACTACGAGCAGTACTTC.

V usage is TRBV30 and J usage is TRBJ2-5; D might be TRBD2 (6 bases). In germline, CDR1 is GTSNPN, CDR2 SVGIG (reference sequence). The V and J ends lost 6 bases and 0 bases respectively, with 8 bases between them. This CDR3 region has 12 residues. The CDR3 coding sequence is TGTGCCTGCCGGGAGTACCAAGAGACCCAGTACTTC. Its protein product is CACREYQETQYF.

The chain links TRBV9 to TRBJ1-1, with D uncertain. The CDR3 is made up of 15 amino acids. Germline CDR1 SGDLS, CDR2 YYNGEE. V gave up 0 bases and J gave up 6 bases, with 15 bases separating them. CDR3 in amino acids: CASSVGVGLGAEAFF. CDR3 nucleotides: TGTGCCAGCAGCGTAGGGGTAGGGTTGGGCGCTGAAGCTTTCTTT.

The chain combines TRBV9 with TRBJ1-5; D not resolved. Looked up from germline, CDR1 is SGDLS and CDR2 is YYNGEE. The CDR3 has 13 residues. V dropped 0 bases and J dropped 8 bases, with 9 bases sitting between them. The CDR3 DNA reads TGTGCCAGCAGCGTAGGGCCGATGGAGCCCCAGCATTTT. Its protein is CASSVGPMEPQHF.

The V gene is TRBV6-1, the J gene TRBJ2-7; D possibly corresponds to TRBD1 (6 bases). V lost 4 bases and J lost 2, with 12 bases in between. The germline V gene has CDR1 MNHNS and CDR2 SASEGT. This CDR3 comprises 14 residues. The CDR3 region is CASSARDTTYEQYF. CDR3 bases: TGTGCCAGCAGTGCCCGGGACACTACCTACGAGCAGTACTTC.

The rearrangement uses TRBV6-1 and TRBJ1-6; no firm D call. V was trimmed by 8 bases and J by 7 bases, leaving 12 bases between them. The length of the CDR3 is 13 residues. Germline CDR1 reads MNHNS; CDR2 reads SASEGT. CDR3 region: CASAEGANSPLHF. CDR3 nucleotides: TGTGCCAGCGCGGAGGGCGCGAATTCACCCCTCCACTTT.

Points on this clone: The germline gene is not matched at one end of the junction; a read error may be the cause. J is TRBJ2-1 and V is TRBV19; 10 nucleotides align to TRBD2. CDR1 and CDR2 from the germline V gene are LNHDA and SQIVND (reference sequence). CDR3 length equals 15 residues. CDR3 sequence: CTSKSGGATYNEQFF. The DNA of the CDR3 is TGTACCAGTAAGAGCGGGGGGGCCACCTACAATGAGCAGTTCTTC.

CDR3 loop: CASSYSVVSGNTIYF. DNA for the CDR3: TGTGCCAGCAGTTACTCGGTGGTCTCTGGAAACACCATATATTTT. The chain uses TRBV6-5 and TRBJ1-3; the D is unclear. CDR3 length: 15 amino acids. V lost 0 bases to trimming and J lost 0 bases, with 6 bases between them. Looked up from germline, CDR1 is MNHEY and CDR2 is SVGAGI.

CDR3 nucleotide sequence: TGTGCCAGCAGTTTAGTACAGGATGAAAAACTGTTTTTT. As protein: CASSLVQDEKLFF. The gene calls are TRBV28 and TRBJ1-4, with a weak D call TRBD1 (5 bases). Germline CDR1 and CDR2: MDHEN and SYDVKM. The CDR3 has 13 residues. V was pared by 2 bases and J by 6 bases, with 7 bases between.

J is TRBJ2-1 and V is TRBV10-3; no reliable D call. This CDR3 region has 12 residues. Germline CDR1 reads ENHRY; CDR2 reads SYGVKD. The germline V and J ends were trimmed by 7 bases and 7 bases, with 11 bases remaining between them. Written as DNA, the CDR3 is TGTGCCATCAAGAATAGCAAGAATGAGCAGTTCTTC. As protein: CAIKNSKNEQFF.

V gene TRBV6-5 combines with J gene TRBJ2-7; D possibly corresponds to TRBD2 (5 bases). CDR1 is MNHEY, CDR2 SVGAGI, per germline. CDR3 length: 15 residues. The ends were cut back, 0 bases at V and 4 bases at J, with 13 bases in the middle. The CDR3 reads CASSYSRAGNYEQYF. For the CDR3, the DNA is TGTGCCAGCAGTTACTCGAGGGCAGGCAATTACGAGCAGTACTTC.

This clone has just one count. V and J are TRBV4-3 and TRBJ2-5; D remains unclear. The V gene's germline CDR1 is LGHNA and CDR2 YSLEER. This CDR3 region has 15 residues. Trimming took off 0 bases at V and 6 bases at J, with 14 bases between the two ends. Here the CDR3 DNA reads TGCGCCAGCAGCCAAGATGAAAGGGCCGGGCAGACCCAGTACTTC. Its protein is CASSQDERAGQTQYF.

This clone is a singleton in its sample. The V gene is TRBV5-5, the J gene TRBJ1-6; D gene unclear. Germline lookup yields CDR1 SGHKS and CDR2 YYEKEE (reference sequence). Trimming shortened V by 4 bases and J by 3 bases, and 14 bases separated the two germline ends. The length of the CDR3 is 16 residues. This chain's CDR3 is CASSLETAIYNSPLHF. The DNA for the CDR3 is TGTGCCAGCAGCCTGGAGACCGCAATCTATAATTCACCCCTCCACTTT.

The chain couples TRBV28 to TRBJ1-5, with no clear D. V lost 6 bases and J lost 6, with 15 bases in between. This CDR3 contains 14 residues. Germline CDR1 reads MDHEN; CDR2 reads SYDVKM. In DNA form, the CDR3 reads TGTGCCAGCAGCCCCCAATTGGGAACTCAGCCCCAGCATTTT. This codes for CASSPQLGTQPQHF. Based on the CDR3 plus reference TRBV28 and TRBJ1-5, the full variable domain is DVKVTQSSRYLVKRTGEKVFLECVQDMDHENMFWYRQDPGLGLRLIYFSYDVKMKEKGDIPEGYSVSREKKERFSLILESASTNQTSMYLCASSPQLGTQPQHFGDGTRLSIL.

The chain employs TRBV6-6 and TRBJ2-3, with TRBD2 matching over 7 bases. Trimming at V came to 2 bases and at J to 4 bases, leaving 6 bases not matched to a gene. The germline V gene has CDR1 MNHNY and CDR2 SVGAGI (reference sequence). The CDR3 covers 15 residues. The DNA of the CDR3 is TGTGCCAGCAGTTACCAAGGAACTAGCGCAGATACGCAGTATTTT. Protein: CASSYQGTSADTQYF.

V is TRBV5-6 and J is TRBJ2-7; 7 bases are a match to TRBD1. The J segment lost 2 bases and the V segment lost 1 base, leaving 9 bases of the junction unmatched. The CDR3 loop spans 16 amino acids. Germline CDR1 is SGHDT and CDR2 is YYEEEE. The CDR3 region is CASSLWWAGTAYEQYF. The CDR3, as DNA: TGTGCCAGCAGCTTGTGGTGGGCCGGGACAGCCTACGAGCAGTACTTC.

This chain connects TRBV4-3 to TRBJ1-5; no clear D gene. Germline V gene data show CDR1 as LGHNA and CDR2 as YSLEER. Trimming removed 1 base at V and 8 bases at J, with 21 bases between. This CDR3 spans 17 amino acids. DNA of the CDR3: TGCGCCAGCAGCCAAGTTCTGCGTCAGGCAGGCGGGGAGCCCCAGCATTTT. This encodes CASSQVLRQAGGEPQHF.

The chain recombines TRBV5-8 with TRBJ1-3; perhaps TRBD1 as D (6 bases). Germline CDR1 SGHTS, CDR2 YDEGEE. This CDR3 comprises 16 residues. The V end lost 4 bases, the J end lost 1 base, and 15 bases lay between the germline ends. In nucleotides, the CDR3 is TGTGCCAGCAGCCGGTTTTCAGGGGATTCTGGAAACACCATATATTTT. This codes for CASSRFSGDSGNTIYF.

This chain links TRBV9 with TRBJ1-1, with no clear D. Trimming pared 4 bases from V and 0 bases from J, leaving 13 bases between. The CDR3 sequence is 15 residues long. CDR1 is SGDLS, CDR2 YYNGEE, per germline. The CDR3, as DNA: TGTGCCAGCAGCAGATACGACACGTTGAACACTGAAGCTTTCTTT. Translated: CASSRYDTLNTEAFF.

This clone was seen a few times. This chain links TRBV5-6 with TRBJ1-2, with a possible D match to TRBD1 (5 bases). With 0 bases removed from V and 7 bases from J, the gap between germline ends came to 10 bases. Germline-derived CDR1 and CDR2 are SGHDT and YYEEEE. The CDR3 totals 13 residues. The CDR3 DNA sequence: TGTGCCAGCAGCTTGGCCCGGGGGGGTGGCTACACCTTC. Residues: CASSLARGGGYTF.

This chain connects TRBV21-1 to TRBJ2-1. TRBV21-1 is a documented pseudogene. This CDR3 is built from 15 residues. CDR3 in DNA: TGTGCCAGCAGCAAAGGTCCGGGGCCACACAATGAGCAGTTCTTC. Protein product: CASSKGPGPHNEQFF.

The chain's CDR3 is CASTGAHWTQYF. The CDR3 nucleotides read TGCGCCAGCACCGGCGCACACTGGACCCAGTACTTC. The rearrangement joins TRBV5-1 to TRBJ2-5; D unclear. Germline CDR1 reads SGHRS; CDR2 reads YFSETQ. CDR3 length: 12 amino acids. The germline V and J ends were trimmed by 6 bases and 7 bases, with 13 bases remaining between them.

The chain couples TRBV7-6 to TRBJ2-7; TRBD1 or TRBD2 may be the D gene (7 bases each). CDR3 length: 17 residues. V was pared by 4 bases and J by 0 bases, with 19 bases between. CDR1 SGHVS and CDR2 FNYEAQ come from the germline V gene. The CDR3 protein is CASSSKGAWEGSYEQYF. The CDR3 nucleotides are TGTGCCAGCAGCTCTAAGGGGGCGTGGGAGGGCTCCTACGAGCAGTACTTC.

V is TRBV18 and J is TRBJ1-1, with D possibly being TRBD1 (5 bases). The V end was cut by 3 bases, the J end by 0 bases, with 11 bases between. Germline V gene data show CDR1 as KGHSH and CDR2 as LQKENI. The CDR3 contains 15 residues. The chain's CDR3 is CASSPTGTMNTEAFF. For the CDR3, the DNA is TGTGCCAGCTCACCGACCGGGACTATGAACACTGAAGCTTTCTTT.

This chain uses TRBV4-3 with TRBJ2-3; D is perhaps TRBD1 or TRBD2 (5 bases each). The CDR3 totals 16 residues. Trimming removed 0 bases at V and 2 bases at J, with 12 bases between. Germline loops: CDR1 LGHNA, CDR2 YSLEER. The CDR3 protein is CASSQDRDPYTDTQYF. The CDR3 bases are TGCGCCAGCAGCCAAGACCGGGACCCTTACACAGATACGCAGTATTTT.

The chain employs TRBV9 and TRBJ2-2, with a weak D call TRBD1 (6 bases). V lost 2 bases and J 5 bases, leaving 13 bases between the germline ends. Germline V gives CDR1 SGDLS, CDR2 YYNGEE. CDR3 length: 15 amino acids. CDR3 residues: CASSVGAGSTGELFF. Here the CDR3 DNA reads TGTGCCAGCAGCGTGGGGGCCGGGTCGACCGGGGAGCTGTTTTTT.

V usage is TRBV5-1 and J usage is TRBJ2-7, with 12 bases identical to TRBD1. Germline V lookup: CDR1 SGHRS, CDR2 YFSETQ. The CDR3 is made up of 15 amino acids. With 4 bases clipped from V and 4 bases from J, the junction kept 6 bases outside the gene matches. The DNA of the CDR3 is TGCGCCAGCAGCCATACGGGACAGGGGGCTTACGAGCAGTACTTC. The encoded protein is CASSHTGQGAYEQYF.